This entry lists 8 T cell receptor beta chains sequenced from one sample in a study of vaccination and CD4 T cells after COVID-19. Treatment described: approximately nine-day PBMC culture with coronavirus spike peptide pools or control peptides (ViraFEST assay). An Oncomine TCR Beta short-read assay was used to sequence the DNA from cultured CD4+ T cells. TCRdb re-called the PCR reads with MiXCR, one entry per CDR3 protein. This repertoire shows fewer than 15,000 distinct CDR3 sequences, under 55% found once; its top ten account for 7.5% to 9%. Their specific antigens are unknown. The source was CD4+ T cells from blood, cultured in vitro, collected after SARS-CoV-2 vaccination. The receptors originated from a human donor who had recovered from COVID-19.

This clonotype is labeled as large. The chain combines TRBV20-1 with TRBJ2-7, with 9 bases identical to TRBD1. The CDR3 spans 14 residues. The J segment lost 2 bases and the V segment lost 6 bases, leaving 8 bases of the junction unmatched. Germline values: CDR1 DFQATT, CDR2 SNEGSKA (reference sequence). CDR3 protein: CSAGQDRGPYEQYF. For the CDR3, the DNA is TGCAGTGCCGGGCAGGACAGGGGTCCCTACGAGCAGTACTTC.

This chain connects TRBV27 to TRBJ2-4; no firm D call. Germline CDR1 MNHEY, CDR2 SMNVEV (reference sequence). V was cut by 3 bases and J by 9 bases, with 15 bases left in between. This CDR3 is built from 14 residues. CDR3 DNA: TGTGCCAGCAGTTTCTTCGCGGCCTCAGGCATTCAGTACTTC. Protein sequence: CASSFFAASGIQYF.

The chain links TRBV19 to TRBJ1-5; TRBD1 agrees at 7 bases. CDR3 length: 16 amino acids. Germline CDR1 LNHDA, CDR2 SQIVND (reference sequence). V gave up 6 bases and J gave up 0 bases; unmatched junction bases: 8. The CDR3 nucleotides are TGTGCCAGTAGCCGCCCGGGACAGAATAGCAATCAGCCCCAGCATTTT. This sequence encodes CASSRPGQNSNQPQHF.

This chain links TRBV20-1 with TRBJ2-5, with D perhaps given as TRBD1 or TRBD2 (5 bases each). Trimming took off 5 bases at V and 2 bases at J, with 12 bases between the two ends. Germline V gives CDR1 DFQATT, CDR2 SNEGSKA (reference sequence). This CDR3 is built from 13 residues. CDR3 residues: CSAYRDGQETQYF. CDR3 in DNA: TGCAGTGCTTACCGGGACGGGCAAGAGACCCAGTACTTC.

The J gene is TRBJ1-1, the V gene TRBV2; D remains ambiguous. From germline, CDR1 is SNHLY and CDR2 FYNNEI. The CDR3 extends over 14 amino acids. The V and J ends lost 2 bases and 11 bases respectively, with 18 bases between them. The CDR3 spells CASSEFGPAAGAFF. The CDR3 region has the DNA TGTGCCAGCAGTGAATTCGGACCGGCCGCTGGGGCTTTCTTT.

The CDR3 DNA reads as TGTGCCACCAGTGACCCCGCGACTAGCGGGAGACGCGAGACCCAGTACTTC. Its translation is CATSDPATSGRRETQYF. This rearrangement joins TRBV24-1 to TRBJ2-5, with 12 bases fitting TRBD2. Germline CDR1 is KGHDR and CDR2 is SFDVKD. Trimming cost V 4 bases and J 5 bases; bases outside gene matches: 10. The CDR3 is 17 residues long.

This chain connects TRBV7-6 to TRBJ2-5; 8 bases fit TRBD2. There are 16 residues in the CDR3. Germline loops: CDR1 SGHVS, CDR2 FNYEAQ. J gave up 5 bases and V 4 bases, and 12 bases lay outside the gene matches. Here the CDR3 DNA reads TGTGCCAGCAGCTCTCCGGGGGGGGACCGGGTGGAGACCCAGTACTTC. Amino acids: CASSSPGGDRVETQYF.

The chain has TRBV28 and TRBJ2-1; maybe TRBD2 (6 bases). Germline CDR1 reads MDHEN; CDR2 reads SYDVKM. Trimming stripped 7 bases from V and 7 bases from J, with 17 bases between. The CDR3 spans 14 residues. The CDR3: CASTRPLAGNEQFF. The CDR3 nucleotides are TGTGCCAGCACCCGCCCACTAGCCGGGAATGAGCAGTTCTTC.